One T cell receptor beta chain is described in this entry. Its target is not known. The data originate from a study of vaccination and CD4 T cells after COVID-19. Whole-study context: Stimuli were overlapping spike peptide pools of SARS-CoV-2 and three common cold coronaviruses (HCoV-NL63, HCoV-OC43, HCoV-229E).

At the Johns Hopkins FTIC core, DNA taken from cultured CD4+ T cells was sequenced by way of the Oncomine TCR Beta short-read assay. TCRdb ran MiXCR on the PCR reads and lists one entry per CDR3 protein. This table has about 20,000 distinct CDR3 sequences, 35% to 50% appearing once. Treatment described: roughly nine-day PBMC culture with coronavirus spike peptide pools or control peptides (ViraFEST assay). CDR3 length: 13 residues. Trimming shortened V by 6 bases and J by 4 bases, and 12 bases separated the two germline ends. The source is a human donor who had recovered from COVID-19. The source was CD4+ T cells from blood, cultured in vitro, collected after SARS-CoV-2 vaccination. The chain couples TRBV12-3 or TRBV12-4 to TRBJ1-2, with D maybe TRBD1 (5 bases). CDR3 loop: CASSRDQGYGYTF. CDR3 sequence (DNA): TGTGCCAGCAGCCGGGATCAGGGCTATGGCTACACCTTC.